The 5 T cell receptor beta chains below were found in one sample sequenced in a study of CD8 T cells in Susac syndrome. RNA totalling about 0.5 to 1 ug underwent reverse transcription with random hexamers. TCRdb reanalysed the immunoSEQ multiplex PCR reads using MiXCR and keeps one entry per CDR3 protein. The sample consists of 50,000 or so distinct CDR3 sequences, 93% of them appearing once. Sample: CD8+ T cells from PBMCs. The receptors here all came from a human donor with multiple sclerosis.

V gene TRBV7-9 combines with J gene TRBJ2-5; possible D gene TRBD2, 5 bases. V lost 5 bases to trimming and J lost 5 bases, with 12 bases between them. Germline lookup yields CDR1 SEHNR and CDR2 FQNEAQ (reference sequence). This CDR3 spans 13 amino acids. CDR3 nucleotides: TGTGCCAGCAGCCCGGAGCGGTCTGAGACCCAGTACTTC. Its translation is CASSPERSETQYF.

V and J are TRBV20-1 and TRBJ1-5, with D unresolved. Looked up from germline, CDR1 is DFQATT and CDR2 is SNEGSKA (reference sequence). This CDR3 comprises 13 residues. Trimming shortened V by 0 bases and J by 6 bases, and 9 bases separated the two germline ends. In DNA, the CDR3 is TGCAGTGCTAGAGATAGCGGTGGTCAGCCCCAGCATTTT. Protein product: CSARDSGGQPQHF.

The chain recombines TRBV15 with TRBJ1-5, with a weak D call TRBD1 (6 bases). Looked up from germline, CDR1 is LNHNV and CDR2 is YYDKDF (reference sequence). The CDR3 contains 15 residues. Trimming removed 3 bases from V and 4 bases from J, with 13 bases in between. CDR3 protein: CATSSMTGSNQPQHF. The CDR3 nucleotides are TGTGCCACCAGCAGTATGACAGGCTCTAATCAGCCCCAGCATTTT.

The chain links TRBV18 to TRBJ2-1, with 8 nucleotides matching TRBD1. Germline CDR1 is KGHSH and CDR2 is LQKENI. This CDR3 spans 14 amino acids. V lost 6 bases and J lost 3; bases outside the gene matches: 4. CDR3 DNA: TGTGCCAGCTCCGGACAGGGAGGCTACAATGAGCAGTTCTTC. This encodes CASSGQGGYNEQFF.

Only a few counts were recorded for this clonotype. J is TRBJ2-7 and V is TRBV7-9; 10 bases map to TRBD1. V lost 6 bases, J lost 5 bases, and 4 bases stayed unmatched. Germline V gene sequence: CDR1 SEHNR, CDR2 FQNEAQ (reference sequence). This CDR3 has 13 residues. CDR3 coding DNA: TGTGCCAGCAGTCCCGACAGGGGGCACGAGCAGTACTTC. Translated: CASSPDRGHEQYF. Complete variable domain (other parts from reference TRBV7-9 and TRBJ2-7): DTGVSQNPRHKITKRGQNVTFRCDPISEHNRLYWYRQTLGQGPEFLTYFQNEAQLEKSRLLSDRFSAERPKGSFSTLEIQRTEQGDSAMYLCASSPDRGHEQYFGPGTRLTVT.